This TCR beta chain was captured by sequencing in a study of T cells after yellow fever vaccination. V lost 7 bases and J lost 3; bases outside the gene matches: 11. Germline values: CDR1 MGHRA, CDR2 YSYEKL. The CDR3 contains 15 residues. A single record per CDR3 protein comes from TCRdb applying MiXCR to the 5' RACE reads. The profile shows 400,000 to 650,000 distinct CDR3 sequences, 21% of them singletons. The source material was PBMCs, sampled more than 20 days after the first yellow fever vaccination. This receptor was obtained from a man aged 18 to 29 who received the YFV17D yellow fever vaccine. The chain joins TRBV4-1 to TRBJ1-2, with TRBD1 matching over 7 bases. The CDR3 spells CASTLLTTGDYGYTF. The CDR3 coding sequence is TGCGCCAGCACCCTACTCACCACAGGGGACTATGGCTACACCTTC.